One T cell receptor (beta chain) is described in this entry. Its antigen is still unknown. The sample carries other DNA sequences with the same CDR3. The data stem from a study of shared clonotypes between healthy human individuals. Background on the study: Donors had three CD4 naive, three CD4 memory, two CD8 naive and one CD8 memory plate apiece. Regarding the study as a whole: With few donors, the genetic and exposure-history diversity represented was limited.

The germline gives CDR1 SQVTM, CDR2 ANQGSEA. Trimming stripped 3 bases from V and 1 base from J, with 1 base between. The CDR3 has 12 residues. Produced via immunoSEQ multiplex PCR; TCRdb's table is partial and in-frame only. The data contain some 1.5 million clones, 95% to 97% of them singletons. The receptor was isolated from a man aged 30 to 45 in good health. Sequencing was carried out using naive CD4+ T cells sorted from blood. Specified subset: CD45RA+ positively selected. The chain recombines TRBV29-1 with TRBJ2-6; D gene ambiguous. CDR3 DNA: TGCAGCGTTGAGTCTGGGGCCAACGTCCTGACTTTC. This codes for CSVESGANVLTF. Filled out from reference TRBV29-1 and TRBJ2-6, the complete variable domain reads SAVISQKPSRDICQRGTSLTIQCQVDSQVTMMFWYRQQPGQSLTLIATANQGSEATYESGFVIDKFPISRPNLTFSTLTVSNMSPEDSSIYLCSVESGANVLTFGAGSRLTVL.